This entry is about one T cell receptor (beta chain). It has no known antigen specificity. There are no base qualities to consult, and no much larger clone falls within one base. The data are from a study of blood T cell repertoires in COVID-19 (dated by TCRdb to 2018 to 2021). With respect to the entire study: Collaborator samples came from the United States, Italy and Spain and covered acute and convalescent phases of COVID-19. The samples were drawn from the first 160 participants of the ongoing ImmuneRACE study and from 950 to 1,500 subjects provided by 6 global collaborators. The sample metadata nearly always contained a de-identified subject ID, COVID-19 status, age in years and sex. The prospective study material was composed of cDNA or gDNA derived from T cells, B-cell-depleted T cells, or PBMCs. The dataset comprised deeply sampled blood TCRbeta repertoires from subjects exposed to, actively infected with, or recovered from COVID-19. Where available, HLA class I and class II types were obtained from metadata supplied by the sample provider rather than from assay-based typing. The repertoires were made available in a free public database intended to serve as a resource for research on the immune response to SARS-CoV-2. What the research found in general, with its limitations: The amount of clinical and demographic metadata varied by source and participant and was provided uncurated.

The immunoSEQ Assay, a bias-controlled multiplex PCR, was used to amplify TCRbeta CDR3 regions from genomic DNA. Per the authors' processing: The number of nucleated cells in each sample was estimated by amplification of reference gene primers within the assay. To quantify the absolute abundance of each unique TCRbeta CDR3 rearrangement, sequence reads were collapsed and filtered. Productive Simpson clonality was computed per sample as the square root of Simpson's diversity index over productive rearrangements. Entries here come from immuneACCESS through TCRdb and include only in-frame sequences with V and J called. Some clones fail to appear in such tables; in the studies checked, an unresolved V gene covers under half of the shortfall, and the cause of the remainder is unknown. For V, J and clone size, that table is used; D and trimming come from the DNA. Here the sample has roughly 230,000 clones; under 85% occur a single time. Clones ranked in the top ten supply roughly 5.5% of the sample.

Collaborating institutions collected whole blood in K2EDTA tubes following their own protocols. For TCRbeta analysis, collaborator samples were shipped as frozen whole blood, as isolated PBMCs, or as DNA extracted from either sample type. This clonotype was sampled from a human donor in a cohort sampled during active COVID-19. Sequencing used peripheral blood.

The nucleotide sequence reads as follows: TGTGCCAGCTCTCGGGACAGGGGCACCGGGGAGCTGTTTTTT. Its protein is CASSRDRGTGELFF. The rearrangement combines TRBV18 with TRBJ2-2; 10 nucleotides in the junction match TRBD1. The CDR3 runs 14 amino acids, cysteine and phenylalanine included. Solely the CDR3 DNA is kept, with 42 bases framed from the first base. For this chain, trimming is 6 bases at the V end and 4 bases at the J end, and the number of junction bases without a gene match is 2. Via the germline V gene, CDR1 is KGHSH and CDR2 LQKENI.